These 3 T cell receptor beta chains share one sample of origin, sequenced in a study of identifying expanded T cells in peripheral blood. Assay used: immunoSEQ multiplex PCR; TCRdb lists only in-frame clones, some missing. This table has approximately 59,000 clones, over 85% appearing once. Sample: blood. These receptors came from a person aged 18 to 70 in good health.

This clone has a single count. The chain couples TRBV9 to TRBJ1-2, with D tentatively TRBD1 (5 bases). The CDR3 covers 13 residues. Germline CDR1 is SGDLS and CDR2 is YYNGEE. The V gene lost 0 bases and the J gene lost 6 bases, with 9 bases spanning the gap. CDR3 in amino acids: CASSVGPGDGYTF. Here the CDR3 DNA reads TGTGCCAGCAGCGTAGGACCGGGGGATGGCTACACCTTC.

The genes are TRBV4-3 and TRBJ1-6, with D unclear. Looked up from germline, CDR1 is LGHNA and CDR2 is YSLEER. V was clipped by 4 bases and J by 0 bases, with 10 bases between them. The CDR3 extends over 16 amino acids. DNA of the CDR3: TGCGCCAGCAGCCCCCTACAGAGCTCCTATAATTCACCCCTCCACTTT. This translates into CASSPLQSSYNSPLHF.

This sequence joins TRBV5-6 and TRBJ2-7, with D hard to call. CDR1 SGHDT and CDR2 YYEEEE come from the germline V gene. The CDR3 is 14 residues long. Trimming stripped 2 bases from V and 2 bases from J, with 11 bases between. Here the CDR3 DNA reads TGTGCCAGCAGCTTCGAGATAGAAGCCTACGAGCAGTACTTC. Protein sequence: CASSFEIEAYEQYF.